This is a list of T cell receptor beta chains from one sample in a study of prognosis after radiotherapy for stage I lung cancer. TCRdb re-analysed the multiplex PCR reads in MiXCR, keeping a single row per CDR3 protein. The table has some 35,000 distinct CDR3 sequences, more than 30% seen once; the top ten hold 27%. Sequences were derived from PBMCs, sampled before or after stereotactic body radiation therapy (not recorded which). The receptors were sampled from a donor aged 50 or older with non-small cell lung cancer. Both conserved end residues are part of each CDR3. Fields, in order: D gene, V gene, J gene, clone size, CDR3 DNA, CDR3 protein. D genes are given only for firm matches. Expanded clones are given a class, and other clones once, few, many or no size at all.

>.|TRBV12-3/TRBV12-4|TRBJ2-1|.
TGTGCCAGCAGTTTGACGGGACTCATACAAAATGATCAGTTCTTC
CASSLTGLIQNDQFF
>.|TRBV30|TRBJ2-7|many
TGTGCCTGGGAGGAAGACACAGCCTACGAGCAGTACTTC
CAWEEDTAYEQYF
>.|TRBV25-1|TRBJ1-4|many
TGTGCCAGCAGTGGCAAGGACAGCTATGAAAAACTGTTTTTT
CASSGKDSYEKLFF
>TRBD2|TRBV7-7|TRBJ2-2|.
TGTGCCAGCAGCTTAGCGGGTAGCGGGGCGTCGAACACCGGGGAGCTGTTTTTT
CASSLAGSGASNTGELFF
>TRBD1|TRBV20-1|TRBJ2-7|many
TGCAGTGCTAGAGACCCGGCCGGGACAGGGTCTCGGTACGAGCAGTACTTC
CSARDPAGTGSRYEQYF
>.|TRBV12-3/TRBV12-4|TRBJ2-5|many
TGTGCCAGCAGCCGCGGGACTGCAGCCCAAGAGACCCAGTACTTC
CASSRGTAAQETQYF
>.|TRBV20-1|TRBJ1-1|many
TGCAGTGCTGAGAGACAGGATATCATGAACACTGAAGCTTTCTTT
CSAERQDIMNTEAFF
>.|TRBV4-3|TRBJ1-1|many
TGCGCCAGCAGCCAAGATCTCAGTAAGAACACTGAAGCTTTCTTT
CASSQDLSKNTEAFF
>.|TRBV12-3/TRBV12-4|TRBJ2-6|many
TGTGCCAGCAGAAAAACAGGTGCTTCTGGGGCCAACGTCCTGACTTTC
CASRKTGASGANVLTF
>.|TRBV6-1|TRBJ1-5|many
TGTGCCAGCAGTGAAGGACAGCCTAGCAATCAGCCCCAGCATTTT
CASSEGQPSNQPQHF
>.|TRBV11-2|TRBJ1-2|many
TGTGCCAGCAGCACCTTAGAGGGGAGAAACTATGGCTACACCTTC
CASSTLEGRNYGYTF
>.|TRBV6-2/TRBV6-3|TRBJ1-2|.
TGTGCCATCAGCCCACCCGCCGGACATGGAGACTATGGCTACACCTTC
CAISPPAGHGDYGYTF
>TRBD1|TRBV11-2|TRBJ2-5|.
TGTGCCAGCAGCTCCGTCCAGGGGGCAGTGCAAGAGACCCAGTACTTC
CASSSVQGAVQETQYF
>TRBD1|TRBV7-9|TRBJ2-3|many
TGTGCCAGCAGCCCCGGGACAGGGGTCACAGATACGCAGTATTTT
CASSPGTGVTDTQYF